Listed here are 23 T cell receptor beta chains from one sample, sequenced in a study of blood T cell repertoires in COVID-19. TCRdb's table, derived via immunoSEQ multiplex PCR, lists solely in-frame clones and lacks some. The sample yields 200,000 or so clones, around 82% seen once. Sequencing was performed on peripheral blood. The receptors stem from a woman in her twenties or thirties who had recovered from COVID-19.

V and J are TRBV3-1 (or the pseudogene TRBV3-2) and TRBJ2-5; 12 bases align to TRBD2. The CDR3 is made up of 16 amino acids. J lost 4 bases, V lost 9 bases, and 12 bases had no gene match. Germline V gene sequence: CDR1 LGHDT, CDR2 YNNKEL (reference sequence). The CDR3 loop is CASGLAGTRGGETQYF. The CDR3 nucleotides are TGTGCCAGTGGACTAGCGGGGACCAGGGGGGGAGAGACCCAGTACTTC.

The chain couples TRBV18 to TRBJ2-3; the match to TRBD2 covers 9 bases. CDR1 KGHSH and CDR2 LQKENI come from the germline V gene. The CDR3 totals 16 residues. J gave up 5 bases and V 2 bases, and 8 bases lay outside the gene matches. The CDR3 reads CASSPTSGRMLDTQYF. DNA of the CDR3: TGTGCCAGCTCACCAACCAGCGGGAGGATGTTAGATACGCAGTATTTT.

The chain carries TRBV7-3 and TRBJ1-1; 7 bases align to TRBD1. The V segment lost 5 bases and the J segment 7 bases; nucleotides outside the gene matches: 10. Germline loops: CDR1 SGHTA, CDR2 FQGTGA. This CDR3 comprises 14 residues. The DNA for the CDR3 is TGTGCCAGCAGCCCCGGGACAGTTCCAAATGAAGCTTTCTTT. Translating gives CASSPGTVPNEAFF. Full variable domain (remainder filled in from reference TRBV7-3 and TRBJ1-1): GAGVSQTPSNKVTEKGKYVELRCDPISGHTALYWYRQSLGQGPEFLIYFQGTGAADDSGLPNDRFFAVRPEGSVSTLKIQRTERGDSAVYLCASSPGTVPNEAFFGQGTRLTVV.

The chain recombines TRBV7-2 with TRBJ1-2; possibly TRBD1 for D (5 bases). V lost 4 bases, J lost 2 bases, and 17 bases lay in between. This CDR3 is 16 amino acids long. CDR1 and CDR2 (germline): SGHTA, FQGNSA. CDR3 region: CASSSRGVPTNYGYTF. CDR3 nucleotide sequence: TGTGCCAGCAGCTCCCGGGGGGTTCCAACGAACTATGGCTACACCTTC.

This chain links TRBV2 with TRBJ1-2, with D maybe TRBD1 (6 bases). The V gene lost 4 bases and the J gene lost 8 bases, with 14 bases spanning the gap. The CDR3 totals 13 residues. Germline CDR1 reads SNHLY; CDR2 reads FYNNEI. The CDR3 bases are TGTGCCAGCAGTGTACAGGGCCCTGGGGGCTACACCTTC. Translated: CASSVQGPGGYTF.

This clone showed up just once. The V and J genes are TRBV6-6 and TRBJ1-2, with D possibly matching TRBD1 (6 bases). Germline assignment: CDR1 MNHNY and CDR2 SVGAGI (reference sequence). The CDR3 has 14 amino acids. Trimming shortened V by 6 bases and J by 4 bases, and 15 bases separated the two germline ends. DNA for the CDR3: TGTGCCAGCAGCGCCGGCAGGGGCACCTATGGCTACACCTTC. Protein product: CASSAGRGTYGYTF.

This sequence joins TRBV27 and TRBJ2-1; 9 bases map to TRBD2. After removal of 4 bases from V and 3 bases from J, the junction contained 10 bases not matched to a gene. The CDR3 sequence is 17 residues long. Germline CDR1 reads MNHEY; CDR2 reads SMNVEV (reference sequence). The CDR3 region is CASSWGSSGTYYNEQFF. Written as DNA, the CDR3 is TGTGCCAGCAGTTGGGGCTCTAGCGGGACCTACTACAATGAGCAGTTCTTC.

J is TRBJ2-3 and V is TRBV5-6; a weak D match, TRBD2 (6 bases). Per the germline V gene, CDR1 is SGHDT and CDR2 is YYEEEE. V was clipped by 0 bases and J by 4 bases, with 6 bases between them. The CDR3 loop spans 13 amino acids. The CDR3 is CASSLGGADTQYF. CDR3 in DNA: TGTGCCAGCAGCTTGGGCGGGGCAGATACGCAGTATTTT.

V usage is TRBV9 and J usage is TRBJ2-5; TRBD2 matches 7 bases. V lost 2 bases to trimming and J lost 0 bases; unmatched junction nucleotides: 4. Germline V gives CDR1 SGDLS, CDR2 YYNGEE. The CDR3 loop spans 15 amino acids. The CDR3 is CASSVGGGNQETQYF. Written as DNA, the CDR3 is TGTGCCAGCAGCGTCGGGGGAGGGAACCAAGAGACCCAGTACTTC.

CDR3 sequence reads: CASRTQGASYGYTF. DNA of the CDR3: TGTGCCAGCAGGACACAGGGGGCATCCTATGGCTACACCTTC. This sequence joins TRBV6-5 and TRBJ1-2; 9 bases align to TRBD1. V trimming: 6 bases; J trimming: 4 bases; junction bases outside the gene matches: 6. CDR1 and CDR2 (germline): MNHEY, SVGAGI. This CDR3 spans 14 amino acids.

This chain connects TRBV6-5 to TRBJ1-5; tentative D call: TRBD1 (5 bases). From germline, CDR1 is MNHEY and CDR2 SVGAGI. V gave up 2 bases and J gave up 2 bases, with 7 bases separating them. This CDR3 spans 14 amino acids. CDR3 residues: CASSYRGGNQPQHF. CDR3 bases: TGTGCCAGCAGTTACCGGGGGGGCAATCAGCCCCAGCATTTT.

This clone was recorded only once. This chain connects TRBV2 to TRBJ2-5, with 14 positions matching TRBD2. The germline gives CDR1 SNHLY, CDR2 FYNNEI. This CDR3 comprises 17 residues. Germline trimming cut 8 bases from V and 0 bases from J; bases unmatched to any gene: 8. Here the CDR3 DNA reads TGTGCCAGCTCGGGACTAGCGGGAGCACCGGACCAAGAGACCCAGTACTTC. Residues: CASSGLAGAPDQETQYF.

The chain employs TRBV5-6 and TRBJ1-3; TRBD1 matches at 7 bases. Trimming took 2 bases from V and 2 from J; bases not matched to a gene: 1. The germline V gene has CDR1 SGHDT and CDR2 YYEEEE. The CDR3 sequence is 14 residues long. CDR3 region: CASSLTGAGNTIYF. The CDR3 nucleotides are TGTGCCAGCAGCTTAACAGGGGCTGGAAACACCATATATTTT.

The sample holds one count of this clone. The chain combines TRBV5-1 with TRBJ2-5; 7 nucleotides match TRBD1. CDR3 length: 15 amino acids. V lost 3 bases, J lost 3 bases, and 8 bases stayed unmatched. Germline CDR1 reads SGHRS; CDR2 reads YFSETQ. In DNA, the CDR3 is TGCGCCAGCAGCTCTACCGGGACAGTAGAAGAGACCCAGTACTTC. Encoded protein: CASSSTGTVEETQYF.

The V and J genes are TRBV2 and TRBJ1-2; TRBD1 matches at 7 bases. This CDR3 comprises 12 residues. V was pared by 4 bases and J by 4 bases, with 0 bases of the junction left unmatched. CDR1 is SNHLY and CDR2 is FYNNEI in the germline V gene. CDR3 amino acids: CASSGQGYGYTF. DNA for the CDR3: TGTGCCAGCAGTGGACAGGGCTATGGCTACACCTTC.

This clone appeared once. The V gene is TRBV3-1 (or the pseudogene TRBV3-2), the J gene TRBJ2-7; TRBD2 matches at 9 bases. The CDR3 spans 15 residues. Germline V CDR1 and CDR2: LGHDT, YNNKEL (reference sequence). The V gene end was trimmed by 3 bases and the J gene end by 2 bases; junction bases not matched to a gene: 5. CDR3 in DNA: TGTGCCAGCAGCCAGGCGGCTAGCGGGGCCTACGAGCAGTACTTC. Encoded protein: CASSQAASGAYEQYF.

CDR3 amino acids: CASSLTGGAYVNSPLHF. CDR3 nucleotide sequence: TGTGCCAGCAGTCTAACAGGGGGGGCATATGTGAATTCACCCCTCCACTTT. The chain has TRBV2 and TRBJ1-6, with 8 nucleotides matching TRBD1. Looked up from germline, CDR1 is SNHLY and CDR2 is FYNNEI. Unmatched junction bases numbered 13, after V lost 5 bases and J lost 7 bases. This CDR3 has 17 amino acids.

The chain has TRBV14 and TRBJ2-4; D might be TRBD1 (5 bases). V lost 4 bases to trimming and J lost 1 base, with 8 bases between them. Germline-derived CDR1 and CDR2 are SGHDN and FVKESK. This CDR3 is built from 14 residues. In DNA, the CDR3 is TGTGCCAGCAGCCGCCAGGGCGCCAAAAACATTCAGTACTTC. This sequence encodes CASSRQGAKNIQYF.

The chain links TRBV2 to TRBJ2-4; D is uncertain. The CDR3 totals 12 residues. The germline V gene has CDR1 SNHLY and CDR2 FYNNEI. Trimming shortened V by 7 bases and J by 9 bases, and 13 bases separated the two germline ends. The CDR3 DNA reads TGTGCCAGCACTCGAGACACCGCCATTCAGTACTTC. It yields the protein CASTRDTAIQYF.

The gene calls are TRBV6-1 and TRBJ2-7; D perhaps matches TRBD1 (5 bases). The CDR3 has 15 residues. V was trimmed by 0 bases and J by 5 bases, leaving 14 bases between them. CDR1 and CDR2 (germline): MNHNS, SASEGT. The CDR3 loop is CASSEARRATDEQYF. In DNA, the CDR3 is TGTGCCAGCAGTGAAGCCCGCAGGGCAACCGACGAGCAGTACTTC.

This clone came up a few times. The rearrangement joins TRBV27 to TRBJ2-2, with D possibly TRBD1 on 5 matching bases. Trimming removed 7 bases at V and 3 bases at J, with 21 bases between. The germline gives CDR1 MNHEY, CDR2 SMNVEV (reference sequence). This CDR3 comprises 17 residues. The CDR3 sequence is CASTLAHTRTHTGELFF. CDR3 coding DNA: TGTGCCAGCACCCTTGCCCACACACGGACACACACCGGGGAGCTGTTTTTT.

With respect to this clone: One end of the junction fails to match germline, which may point to a read error. The chain recombines TRBV28 with TRBJ2-7; perhaps TRBD1 as D (7 bases). Germline CDR1 and CDR2: MDHEN and SYDVKM. This CDR3 spans 12 amino acids. The CDR3 loop reads CASSLLEGAIFF. The CDR3 bases are TGTGCCAGCAGTTTATTGGAGGGGGCAATCTTCTTC.

The V gene is TRBV25-1, the J gene TRBJ2-3; 12 nucleotides agree with TRBD1. V was pared by 0 bases and J by 3 bases, with 4 bases of the junction left unmatched. CDR1 and CDR2 (germline): MGHDK, SYGVNS. The CDR3 length is 17 residues. The CDR3 DNA reads TGTGCCAGCAGTGAATATTGGGACAGGGGGCGAACAGATACGCAGTATTTT. Protein: CASSEYWDRGRTDTQYF. The full variable domain, with the rest looked up from reference TRBV25-1 and TRBJ2-3, is EADIYQTPRYLVIGTGKKITLECSQTMGHDKMYWYQQDPGMELHLIHYSYGVNSTEKGDLSSESTVSRIRTEHFPLTLESARPSHTSQYLCASSEYWDRGRTDTQYFGPGTRLTVL.